This entry lists 22 T cell receptor beta chains sequenced from one sample in a study of control samples from healthy donors and cancer patients. The assay was immunoSEQ multiplex PCR, and TCRdb's table has in-frame clones only and misses some. In the table there are over 100,000 clones, approximately 91% of which are singletons. The sample was blood. The origin of the receptors is a man aged 45 to 65 in good health.

The genes are TRBV20-1 and TRBJ1-2; 7 bases map to TRBD1. The J segment lost 5 bases and the V segment lost 5 bases, leaving 2 bases of the junction unmatched. The germline gives CDR1 DFQATT, CDR2 SNEGSKA (reference sequence). The CDR3 consists of 11 residues. Here the CDR3 reads CSAQGEYGYTF. CDR3 DNA sequence: TGCAGTGCTCAGGGGGAGTATGGCTACACCTTC.

As to this clone: Germline and junction disagree at one end, which may indicate a read error. The rearrangement uses TRBV27 and TRBJ2-7; TRBD2 matches at 13 bases. The CDR3 loop spans 14 amino acids. Per germline, CDR1 MNHEY and CDR2 SMNVEV (reference sequence). The CDR3 DNA reads as TGTGCCAGCAGTCCCACGACTAGCGGGGGGAGGGAATTGTTC. It specifies CASSPTTSGGRELF.

This chain uses TRBV28 with TRBJ2-4; D may be TRBD1 (7 bases). In germline, CDR1 is MDHEN, CDR2 SYDVKM. CDR3 length equals 19 residues. Trimming removed 2 bases from V and 0 bases from J, with 20 bases in between. The CDR3: CASSLMAGGKYIAKNIQYF. CDR3 in DNA: TGTGCCAGCAGTTTAATGGCAGGGGGGAAGTATATAGCCAAAAACATTCAGTACTTC.

J is TRBJ1-1 and V is TRBV30, with D possibly TRBD1 on 5 matching bases. The V end lost 5 bases, the J end lost 6 bases, and 7 bases lay between the germline ends. Per the germline V gene, CDR1 is GTSNPN and CDR2 is SVGIG (reference sequence). CDR3 size: 10 residues. This CDR3 reads CAWGTAEAFF. The CDR3 nucleotides are TGTGCCTGGGGGACGGCTGAAGCTTTCTTT.

V usage is TRBV6-5 and J usage is TRBJ2-3, with D hard to call. Between the trimmed V and J ends, which lost 6 bases and 3 bases, there was a span of 10 bases. The CDR3 is 13 residues long. The germline V gene has CDR1 MNHEY and CDR2 SVGAGI. The CDR3 region is CASRWTTTDTQYF. The DNA for the CDR3 is TGTGCCAGCAGATGGACGACAACAGATACGCAGTATTTT.

The chain recombines TRBV27 with TRBJ2-3; 11 nucleotides match TRBD1. The CDR3 spans 16 residues. Trimming removed 4 bases from V and 5 bases from J; junction bases left unmatched: 8. The germline CDR1 and CDR2 sequences are MNHEY and SMNVEV (reference sequence). The CDR3 DNA reads TGTGCCAGCAGTTCGGACAGGGGGCGAGGTGGAGATACGCAGTATTTT. This codes for CASSSDRGRGGDTQYF.

The rearrangement links TRBV5-1 to TRBJ2-1; 10 nucleotides line up with TRBD1. The CDR3 has 14 residues. Germline V lookup: CDR1 SGHRS, CDR2 YFSETQ. The ends lost 2 bases at V and 6 bases at J; junction bases unmatched: 2. The CDR3 sequence is CASSFWTGGNEQFF. The DNA of the CDR3 is TGCGCCAGCAGCTTCTGGACAGGGGGCAATGAGCAGTTCTTC.

The CDR3 is CASSSARADSYEQYF. The CDR3 DNA reads as TGTGCCAGCAGTTCCGCCCGTGCTGACTCCTACGAGCAGTACTTC. J is TRBJ2-7 and V is TRBV28, with no clear D. The CDR3 runs to 15 residues. Germline loops: CDR1 MDHEN, CDR2 SYDVKM. Deletions cut 4 bases from V and 0 bases from J, with 13 bases between. Full variable domain (remainder filled in from reference TRBV28 and TRBJ2-7): DVKVTQSSRYLVKRTGEKVFLECVQDMDHENMFWYRQDPGLGLRLIYFSYDVKMKEKGDIPEGYSVSREKKERFSLILESASTNQTSMYLCASSSARADSYEQYFGPGTRLTVT.

The chain joins TRBV4-1 to TRBJ1-6; D not certain. The germline V gene has CDR1 MGHRA and CDR2 YSYEKL. Trimming cost V 3 bases and J 5 bases, with 5 bases left between them. The CDR3 runs to 13 residues. The CDR3, as DNA: TGCGCCAGCAGCCAGTTGAATAATTCACCCCTCCACTTT. Translated: CASSQLNNSPLHF.

V gene TRBV18 combines with J gene TRBJ1-3; D unclear. This CDR3 is 15 amino acids long. Deletions cut 2 bases from V and 0 bases from J, with 8 bases between. Germline loops: CDR1 KGHSH, CDR2 LQKENI. CDR3 bases: TGTGCCAGCTCACCAGAACGCAACTCTGGAAACACCATATATTTT. Protein sequence: CASSPERNSGNTIYF.

The CDR3 DNA follows: TGCGCCAGCAGCTTGTTCAGCGGATCCGGGGACACCTATGGCTACACCTTC. Protein product: CASSLFSGSGDTYGYTF. This sequence joins TRBV5-1 and TRBJ1-2; a weak D match, TRBD1 (6 bases). Trimming left V 1 base short and J 4 bases short, with 20 bases between. This CDR3 has 17 residues. CDR1 SGHRS and CDR2 YFSETQ come from the germline V gene.

This clone was recorded only once. The chain has TRBV15 and TRBJ2-5, with 13 nucleotides matching TRBD2. The CDR3 loop spans 16 amino acids. J was trimmed by 3 bases and V by 1 base; bases with no gene match: 2. The germline V gene encodes CDR1 LNHNV and CDR2 YYDKDF (reference sequence). This chain's CDR3 is CATSRAGLAGEETQYF. The CDR3 DNA follows: TGTGCCACCAGCAGAGCAGGACTAGCGGGAGAAGAGACCCAGTACTTC. The full variable domain, completed using reference TRBV15 and TRBJ2-5, is DAMVIQNPRYQVTQFGKPVTLSCSQTLNHNVMYWYQQKSSQAPKLLFHYYDKDFNNEADTPDNFQSRRPNTSFCFLDIRSPGLGDTAMYLCATSRAGLAGEETQYFGPGTRLLVL.

V usage is TRBV7-8 and J usage is TRBJ2-2; no firm D call. The CDR3 has 14 residues. V was cut by 2 bases and J by 1 base, with 5 bases left in between. Looked up from germline, CDR1 is SGHVS and CDR2 is FQNEAQ. The CDR3 DNA reads as TGTGCCAGCAGCTTATTAGGGAACACCGGGGAGCTGTTTTTT. Residues: CASSLLGNTGELFF.

The J gene is TRBJ2-2, the V gene TRBV9; TRBD1 matches at 8 bases. The CDR3 sequence is 13 residues long. Trimming at V came to 7 bases and at J to 4 bases, leaving 3 bases not matched to a gene. Germline assignment: CDR1 SGDLS and CDR2 YYNGEE. The CDR3 loop is CASATGGTGELFF. CDR3 nucleotide sequence: TGTGCCAGCGCCACAGGGGGCACCGGGGAGCTGTTTTTT.

The chain links TRBV6-1 to TRBJ1-5, with 7 positions matching TRBD1. The CDR3 contains 16 residues. The ends lost 2 bases at V and 2 bases at J; junction bases unmatched: 6. Germline-derived CDR1 and CDR2 are MNHNS and SASEGT. DNA of the CDR3: TGTGCCAGCAGTGAATCAGGGGGAGTGGGCAATCAGCCCCAGCATTTT. This translates into CASSESGGVGNQPQHF.

In its sample, this clone was seen once. V is TRBV5-1 and J is TRBJ1-2; the D is unclear. V was shortened by 0 bases and J by 4 bases, with 7 bases between the two germline ends. Germline loops: CDR1 SGHRS, CDR2 YFSETQ. The CDR3 has 13 residues. CDR3 DNA: TGCGCCAGCAGCTTGGTAGAGTCCTATGGCTACACCTTC. It is translated as CASSLVESYGYTF.

This clone was recorded only once. The rearrangement links TRBV7-9 to TRBJ2-3; D not certain. This CDR3 region has 14 residues. The ends were cut back, 4 bases at V and 6 bases at J, with 14 bases in the middle. CDR1 is SEHNR and CDR2 is FQNEAQ in the germline V gene (reference sequence). The CDR3 is CASSSYTHSDTQYF. As DNA, the CDR3 is TGTGCCAGCAGCTCCTATACTCATTCGGATACGCAGTATTTT.

The J gene is TRBJ2-1, the V gene TRBV5-1, with TRBD2 identical over 11 bases. V lost 0 bases and J lost 14; bases outside the gene matches: 4. The length of the CDR3 is 13 residues. Germline-derived CDR1 and CDR2 are SGHRS and YFSETQ. The DNA of the CDR3 is TGCGCCAGCAGCTTGGAAATGACTAGCGGGGAGTTCTTC. Its translation: CASSLEMTSGEFF.

Concerning this clone: At the DNA level, this CDR3 is encoded by other sequences in the same sample as well. The chain combines TRBV7-9 with TRBJ2-1; D not resolved. Deletions cut 3 bases from V and 7 bases from J, with 4 bases between. This CDR3 comprises 11 residues. In germline, CDR1 is SEHNR, CDR2 FQNEAQ (reference sequence). The CDR3, as DNA: TGTGCCAGCAGCTTGAGGAATGAGCAGTTCTTC. Translating it yields CASSLRNEQFF.

The V call is TRBV14, the J call TRBJ1-5; TRBD1 matches at 8 bases. Germline V gene lookup returns CDR1 SGHDN and CDR2 FVKESK. V lost 2 bases, J lost 4 bases, and 7 bases stayed unmatched. CDR3 length equals 16 residues. This chain's CDR3 is CASSQTGTGENQPQHF. As DNA, the CDR3 is TGTGCCAGCAGCCAAACGGGGACAGGTGAAAATCAGCCCCAGCATTTT.

The CDR3: CASSIGPGQGAVSKPQHF. The DNA for the CDR3 is TGTGCCAGTAGTATAGGTCCGGGACAGGGGGCGGTAAGCAAGCCCCAGCATTTT. The chain is built from TRBV19 and TRBJ1-5, with 12 bases that match TRBD1. Germline CDR1 reads LNHDA; CDR2 reads SQIVND (reference sequence). CDR3 length equals 18 residues. V lost 1 base, J lost 8 bases, and 12 bases stayed unmatched.

The V and J genes are TRBV2 and TRBJ2-3, with TRBD2 as a possible D gene (6 bases). CDR3 size: 14 residues. Per the germline V gene, CDR1 is SNHLY and CDR2 is FYNNEI. Trimming took 3 bases from V and 3 from J, leaving 10 bases between them. The CDR3 reads CASSEAGRTDTQYF. The CDR3 DNA reads TGTGCCAGCAGTGAGGCGGGGAGAACAGATACGCAGTATTTT.